The entry below gives a single TCR beta chain sequence along with its context. These data are taken from a study of identical twins. A universal primer site came from template switching; cDNA carried unique molecular identifiers. Using its own MiXCR run on the 5' RACE reads, TCRdb lists one record per CDR3 protein. This repertoire shows more than 1.5 million distinct CDR3 sequences, roughly a third found once; its top ten account for more than 0.25%. The germline V and J ends were trimmed by 4 bases and 4 bases, with 12 bases remaining between them. CDR3 length: 14 residues. Germline CDR1 SNHLY, CDR2 FYNNEI.

The chain combines TRBV2 with TRBJ2-3; unclear D gene. The source of this sequence is a newborn girl in good health. Material for sequencing was cord blood. CDR3 sequence reads: CASSAGLSSDTQYF. The CDR3 coding sequence is TGTGCCAGCAGTGCGGGCCTTAGCTCAGATACGCAGTATTTT.